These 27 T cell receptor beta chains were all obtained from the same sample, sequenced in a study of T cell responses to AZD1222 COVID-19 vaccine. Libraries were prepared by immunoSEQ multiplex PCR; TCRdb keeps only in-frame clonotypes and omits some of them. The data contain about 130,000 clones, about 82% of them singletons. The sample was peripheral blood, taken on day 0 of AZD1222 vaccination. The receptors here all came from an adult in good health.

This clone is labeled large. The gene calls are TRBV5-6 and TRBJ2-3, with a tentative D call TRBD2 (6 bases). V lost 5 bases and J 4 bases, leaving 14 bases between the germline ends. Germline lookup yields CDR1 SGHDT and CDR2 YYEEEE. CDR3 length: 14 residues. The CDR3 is CASSFGGASDTQYF. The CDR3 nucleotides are TGTGCCAGCAGTTTCGGAGGGGCCTCAGATACGCAGTATTTT.

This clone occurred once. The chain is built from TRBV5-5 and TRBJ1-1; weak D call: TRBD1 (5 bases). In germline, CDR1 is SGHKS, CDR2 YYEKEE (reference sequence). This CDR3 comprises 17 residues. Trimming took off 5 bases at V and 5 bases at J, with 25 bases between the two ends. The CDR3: CASSTRALGQDGTEAFF. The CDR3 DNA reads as TGTGCCAGCAGTACCCGGGCGTTGGGGCAGGATGGGACTGAAGCTTTCTTT.

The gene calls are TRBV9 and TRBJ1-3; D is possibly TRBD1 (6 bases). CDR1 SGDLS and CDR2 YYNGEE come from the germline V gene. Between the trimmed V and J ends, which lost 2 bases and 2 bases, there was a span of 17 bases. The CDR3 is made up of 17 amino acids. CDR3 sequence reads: CASSVGGRGSTGNTIYF. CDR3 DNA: TGTGCCAGCAGCGTGGGTGGCAGGGGAAGTACTGGAAACACCATATATTTT.

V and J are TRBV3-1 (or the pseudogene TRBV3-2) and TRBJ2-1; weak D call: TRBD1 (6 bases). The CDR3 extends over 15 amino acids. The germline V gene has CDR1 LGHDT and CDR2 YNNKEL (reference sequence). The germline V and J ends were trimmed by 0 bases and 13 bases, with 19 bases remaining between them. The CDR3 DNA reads TGTGCCAGCAGCCAAGACACGGACAGAACTAGAGCCCAGTTCTTC. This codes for CASSQDTDRTRAQFF.

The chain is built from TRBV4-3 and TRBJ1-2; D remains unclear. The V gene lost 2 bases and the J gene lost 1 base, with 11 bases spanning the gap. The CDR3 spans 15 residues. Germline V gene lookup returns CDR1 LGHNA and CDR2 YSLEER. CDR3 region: CASSQRGLFNYGYTF. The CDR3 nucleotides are TGCGCCAGCAGCCAAAGAGGACTTTTTAACTATGGCTACACCTTC.

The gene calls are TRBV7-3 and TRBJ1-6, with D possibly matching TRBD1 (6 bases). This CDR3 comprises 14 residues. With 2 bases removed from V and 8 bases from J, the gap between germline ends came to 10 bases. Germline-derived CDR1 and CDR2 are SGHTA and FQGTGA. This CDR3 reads CASSLSAGDSPLHF. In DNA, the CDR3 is TGTGCCAGCAGCTTATCGGCAGGGGATTCACCCCTCCACTTT. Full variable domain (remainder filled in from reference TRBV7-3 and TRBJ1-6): GAGVSQTPSNKVTEKGKYVELRCDPISGHTALYWYRQSLGQGPEFLIYFQGTGAADDSGLPNDRFFAVRPEGSVSTLKIQRTERGDSAVYLCASSLSAGDSPLHFGNGTRLTVT.

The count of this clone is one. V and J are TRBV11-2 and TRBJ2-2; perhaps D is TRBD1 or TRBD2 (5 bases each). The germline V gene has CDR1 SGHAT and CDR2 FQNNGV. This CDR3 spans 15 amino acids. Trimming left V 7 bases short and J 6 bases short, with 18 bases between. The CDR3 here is CASTPARGSPGELFF. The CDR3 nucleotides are TGTGCCAGCACCCCCGCGAGGGGTTCCCCCGGGGAGCTGTTTTTT.

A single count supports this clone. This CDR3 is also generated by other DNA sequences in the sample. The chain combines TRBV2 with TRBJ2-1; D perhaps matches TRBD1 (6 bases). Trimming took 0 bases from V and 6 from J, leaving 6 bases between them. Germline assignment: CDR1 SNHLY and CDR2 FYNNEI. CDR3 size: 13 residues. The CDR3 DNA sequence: TGTGCCAGCAGTGAAGCCAGGGGCAATGAGCAGTTCTTC. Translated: CASSEARGNEQFF. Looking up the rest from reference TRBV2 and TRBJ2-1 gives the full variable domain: EPEVTQTPSHQVTQMGQEVILRCVPISNHLYFYWYRQILGQKVEFLVSFYNNEISEKSEIFDDQFSVERPDGSNFTLKIRSTKLEDSAMYFCASSEARGNEQFFGPGTRLTVL.

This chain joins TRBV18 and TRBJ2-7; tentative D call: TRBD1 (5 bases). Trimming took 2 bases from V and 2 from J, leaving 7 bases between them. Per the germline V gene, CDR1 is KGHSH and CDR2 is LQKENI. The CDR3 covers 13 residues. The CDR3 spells CASSPRGTYEQYF. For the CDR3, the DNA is TGTGCCAGCTCACCAAGGGGCACCTACGAGCAGTACTTC.

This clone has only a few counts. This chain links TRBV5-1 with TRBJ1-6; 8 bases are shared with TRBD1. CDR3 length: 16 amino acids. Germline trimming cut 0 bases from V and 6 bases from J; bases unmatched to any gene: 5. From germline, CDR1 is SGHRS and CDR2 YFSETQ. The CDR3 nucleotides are TGCGCCAGCAGCTTGGGACAGGGGATCGTTAATTCACCCCTCCACTTT. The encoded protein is CASSLGQGIVNSPLHF.

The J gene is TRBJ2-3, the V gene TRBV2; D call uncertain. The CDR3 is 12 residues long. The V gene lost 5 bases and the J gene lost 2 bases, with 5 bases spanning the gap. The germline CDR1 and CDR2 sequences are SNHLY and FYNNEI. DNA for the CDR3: TGTGCCAGCAGTCGGACCACAGATACGCAGTATTTT. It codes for CASSRTTDTQYF.

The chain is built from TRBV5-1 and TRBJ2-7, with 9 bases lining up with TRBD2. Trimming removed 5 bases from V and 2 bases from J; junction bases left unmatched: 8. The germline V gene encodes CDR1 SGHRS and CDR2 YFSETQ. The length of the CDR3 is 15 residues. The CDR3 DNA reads TGCGCCAGCAGGGTGGGCCTAGCGGGGCCCTACGAGCAGTACTTC. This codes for CASRVGLAGPYEQYF.

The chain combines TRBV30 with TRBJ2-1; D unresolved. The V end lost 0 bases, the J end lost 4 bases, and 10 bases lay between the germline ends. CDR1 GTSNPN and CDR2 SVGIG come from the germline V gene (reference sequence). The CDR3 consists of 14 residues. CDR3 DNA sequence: TGTGCCTGGAGTGTTCTAAACCATTACAATGAGCAGTTCTTC. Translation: CAWSVLNHYNEQFF.

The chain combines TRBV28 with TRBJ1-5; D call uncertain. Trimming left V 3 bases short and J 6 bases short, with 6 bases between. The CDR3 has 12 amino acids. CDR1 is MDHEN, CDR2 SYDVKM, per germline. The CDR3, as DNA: TGTGCCAGCAGTTTTTCCAGTCAGCCCCAGCATTTT. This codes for CASSFSSQPQHF.

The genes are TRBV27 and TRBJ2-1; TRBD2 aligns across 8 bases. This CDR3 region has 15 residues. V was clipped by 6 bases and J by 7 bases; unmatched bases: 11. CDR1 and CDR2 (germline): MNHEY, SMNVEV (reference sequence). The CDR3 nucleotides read TGTGCCAGCAGATATACGGGAGGGCCGTTGAATGAGCAGTTCTTC. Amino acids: CASRYTGGPLNEQFF.

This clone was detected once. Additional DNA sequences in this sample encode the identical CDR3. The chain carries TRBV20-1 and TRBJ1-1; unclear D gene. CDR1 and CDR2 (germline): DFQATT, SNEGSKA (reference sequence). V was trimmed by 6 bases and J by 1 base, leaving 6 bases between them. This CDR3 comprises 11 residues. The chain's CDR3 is CSAPSNTEAFF. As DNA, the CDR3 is TGCAGTGCCCCATCGAACACTGAAGCTTTCTTT.

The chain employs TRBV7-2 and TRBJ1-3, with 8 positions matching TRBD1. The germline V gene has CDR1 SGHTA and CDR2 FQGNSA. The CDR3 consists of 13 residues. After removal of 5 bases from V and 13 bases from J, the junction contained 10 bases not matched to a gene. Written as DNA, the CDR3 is TGTGCCAGCAGCAAAGGGACAGGTTTTGGTATATATTTT. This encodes CASSKGTGFGIYF. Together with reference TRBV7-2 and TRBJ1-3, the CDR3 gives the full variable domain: GAGVSQSPSNKVTEKGKDVELRCDPISGHTALYWYRQSLGQGLEFLIYFQGNSAPDKSGLPSDRFSAERTGGSVSTLTIQRTQQEDSAVYLCASSKGTGFGIYFGEGSWLTVV.

The CDR3 sequence: CASSEGSGGTEAFF. In nucleotides, the CDR3 is TGTGCCAGCAGTGAAGGGTCGGGGGGCACTGAAGCTTTCTTT. The J gene is TRBJ1-1, the V gene TRBV2; perhaps TRBD1 as D (5 bases). The CDR3 contains 14 residues. The V gene's germline CDR1 is SNHLY and CDR2 FYNNEI. Trimming removed 1 base from V and 4 bases from J, with 10 bases in between.

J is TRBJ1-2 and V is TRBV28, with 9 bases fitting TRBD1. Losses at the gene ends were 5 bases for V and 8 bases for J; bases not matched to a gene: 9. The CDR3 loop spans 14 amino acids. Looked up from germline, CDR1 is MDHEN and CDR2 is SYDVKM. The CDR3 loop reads CASSAWGQGNGYTF. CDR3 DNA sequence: TGTGCCAGCAGTGCCTGGGGACAGGGAAACGGCTACACCTTC.

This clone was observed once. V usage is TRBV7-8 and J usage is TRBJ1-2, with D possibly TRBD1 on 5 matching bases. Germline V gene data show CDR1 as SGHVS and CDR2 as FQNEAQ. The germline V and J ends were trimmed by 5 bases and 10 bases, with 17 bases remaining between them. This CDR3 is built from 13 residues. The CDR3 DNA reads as TGTGCCAGCAGCCCGGGACGGGTCGGGGACTACACCTTC. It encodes CASSPGRVGDYTF.

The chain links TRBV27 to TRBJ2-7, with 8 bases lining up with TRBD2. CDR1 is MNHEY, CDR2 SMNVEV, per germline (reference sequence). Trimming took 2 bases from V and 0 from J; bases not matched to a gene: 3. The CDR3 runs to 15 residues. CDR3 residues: CASSLIAGRSYEQYF. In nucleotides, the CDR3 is TGTGCCAGCAGTTTAATAGCGGGACGCTCCTACGAGCAGTACTTC.

CDR3 region: CASSLTRGSSETQYF. CDR3 coding DNA: TGTGCCAGCAGCTTAACCCGTGGTTCGTCCGAGACCCAGTACTTC. The rearrangement links TRBV7-9 to TRBJ2-5; D remains unclear. CDR3 length: 15 residues. Germline V lookup: CDR1 SEHNR, CDR2 FQNEAQ (reference sequence). Trimming shortened V by 2 bases and J by 5 bases, and 15 bases separated the two germline ends. The whole variable domain, filled in from reference TRBV7-9 and TRBJ2-5, reads DTGVSQNPRHKITKRGQNVTFRCDPISEHNRLYWYRQTLGQGPEFLTYFQNEAQLEKSRLLSDRFSAERPKGSFSTLEIQRTEQGDSAMYLCASSLTRGSSETQYFGPGTRLLVL.

CDR3 coding DNA: TGTGCCAGCAGCTGGGGACAGCGCACAGATACGCAGTATTTT. It codes for CASSWGQRTDTQYF. The V call is TRBV7-3, the J call TRBJ2-3; 7 bases match TRBD1. Unmatched junction bases numbered 2, after V lost 4 bases and J lost 1 base. CDR3 length: 14 residues. CDR1 is SGHTA, CDR2 FQGTGA, per germline. Together with reference TRBV7-3 and TRBJ2-3, the CDR3 gives the full variable domain: GAGVSQTPSNKVTEKGKYVELRCDPISGHTALYWYRQSLGQGPEFLIYFQGTGAADDSGLPNDRFFAVRPEGSVSTLKIQRTERGDSAVYLCASSWGQRTDTQYFGPGTRLTVL.

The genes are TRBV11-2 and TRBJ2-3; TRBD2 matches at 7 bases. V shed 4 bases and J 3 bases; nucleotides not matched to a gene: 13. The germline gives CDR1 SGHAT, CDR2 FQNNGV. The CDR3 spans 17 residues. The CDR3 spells CASSSQSGIAVTDTQYF. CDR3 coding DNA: TGTGCCAGCAGCTCCCAAAGCGGGATTGCTGTAACAGATACGCAGTATTTT.

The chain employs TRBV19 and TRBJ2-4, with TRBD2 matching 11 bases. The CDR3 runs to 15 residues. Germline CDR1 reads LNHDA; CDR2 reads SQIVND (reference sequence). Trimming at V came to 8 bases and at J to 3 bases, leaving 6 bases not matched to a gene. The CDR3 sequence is CASATSGSGKNIQYF. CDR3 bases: TGTGCCAGTGCTACTAGCGGGAGTGGCAAAAACATTCAGTACTTC.

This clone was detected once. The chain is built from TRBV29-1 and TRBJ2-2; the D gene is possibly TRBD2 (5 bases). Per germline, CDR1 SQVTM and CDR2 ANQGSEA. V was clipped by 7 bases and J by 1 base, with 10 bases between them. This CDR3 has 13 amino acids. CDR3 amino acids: CSGLGMNTGELFF. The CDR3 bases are TGCAGCGGGCTCGGGATGAACACCGGGGAGCTGTTTTTT.

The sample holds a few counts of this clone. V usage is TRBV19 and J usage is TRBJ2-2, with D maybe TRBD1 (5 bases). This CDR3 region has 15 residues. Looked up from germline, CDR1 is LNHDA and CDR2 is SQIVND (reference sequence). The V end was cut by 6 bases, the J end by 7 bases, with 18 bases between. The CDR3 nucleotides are TGTGCCAGTAGCAGGGTGACAGACCGCCGCGGGGAGCTGTTTTTT. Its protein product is CASSRVTDRRGELFF.